This T cell receptor beta chain was identified during a study of PD-1 blockade in mismatch repair-deficient tumors. As to this clone: Its antigen is not identified.

Assay: immunoSEQ multiplex PCR; the TCRdb copy retains only in-frame clones and omits some. The sample lists tens of thousands of clones, roughly 80% occurring once. Germline V gene lookup returns CDR1 LNHDA and CDR2 SQIVND (reference sequence). With 3 bases clipped from V and 4 bases from J, the junction kept 4 bases outside the gene matches. This CDR3 spans 14 amino acids. Findings of the study overall: Tumor-resident clones, often absent from pretreatment blood, expanded after pembrolizumab and then contracted.

The TCR-sequenced patients were a few responders to pembrolizumab. This sequence joins TRBV19 and TRBJ2-7, with TRBD1 matching 9 bases. The sequencing used peripheral blood, collected 44 weeks after starting pembrolizumab. The clonotype was recovered from an adult with mismatch repair-deficient cancer. CDR3 sequence: CASSMTGTGYEQYF. In nucleotides, the CDR3 is TGTGCCAGTAGTATGACAGGGACAGGGTACGAGCAGTACTTC. The full variable domain, in which reference TRBV19 and TRBJ2-7 provide the parts outside the CDR3, is DGGITQSPKYLFRKEGQNVTLSCEQNLNHDAMYWYRQDPGQGLRLIYYSQIVNDFQKGDIAEGYSVSREKKESFPLTVTSAQKNPTAFYLCASSMTGTGYEQYFGPGTRLTVT.